The 32 T cell receptor beta chains below were found in one sample sequenced in a study of T cells in narcolepsy. Produced via immunoSEQ multiplex PCR; TCRdb's table is partial and in-frame only. The sample records more than 30,000 clones, 70% to 85% being singletons. Specimen: CD45RA- memory CD4+ T cells from PBMCs. These receptors were collected from a human donor with narcolepsy.

This clone was detected only once. For the CDR3, the DNA is TGTGCCAGCAGTGTTCAGAACTATGGCTACACCTTC. This sequence encodes CASSVQNYGYTF. This chain uses TRBV2 with TRBJ1-2, with D hard to call. Trimming took 4 bases from V and 2 from J, leaving 5 bases between them. Per the germline V gene, CDR1 is SNHLY and CDR2 is FYNNEI. The CDR3 covers 12 residues.

V gene TRBV29-1 combines with J gene TRBJ1-1, with D possibly matching TRBD1 (5 bases). Trimming cost V 4 bases and J 3 bases, with 6 bases left between them. The CDR3 spans 11 residues. Germline lookup yields CDR1 SQVTM and CDR2 ANQGSEA. The CDR3 coding sequence is TGCAGCGTTGCGACAGACACTGAAGCTTTCTTT. Protein product: CSVATDTEAFF.

This clone appeared a single time. The V call is TRBV5-8, the J call TRBJ2-7; weak D call: TRBD1 (6 bases). Germline CDR1 and CDR2: SGHTS and YDEGEE. V was pared by 1 base and J by 5 bases, with 13 bases between. The CDR3 extends over 14 amino acids. This CDR3 is CASSLQGLPHEQYF. CDR3 nucleotides: TGTGCCAGCAGCTTGCAGGGGCTACCGCACGAGCAGTACTTC.

V is TRBV4-3 and J is TRBJ1-6, with D possibly being TRBD1 (6 bases). Trimming removed 2 bases from V and 7 bases from J, with 15 bases in between. The CDR3 length is 16 residues. Germline V gene sequence: CDR1 LGHNA, CDR2 YSLEER. The CDR3 nucleotides read TGCGCCAGCAGCCAAAATTTCGGGCAGGGGAATTCACCCCTCCACTTT. This codes for CASSQNFGQGNSPLHF.

J is TRBJ1-4 and V is TRBV30; TRBD1 aligns across 8 bases. V gave up 5 bases and J gave up 15 bases; unmatched junction bases: 8. Germline V gene lookup returns CDR1 GTSNPN and CDR2 SVGIG (reference sequence). The CDR3 contains 11 residues. CDR3 sequence (DNA): TGTGCCTGGCGGCAGACAGGGGAAGTGTTTTTT. Amino acid sequence: CAWRQTGEVFF.

This chain joins TRBV2 and TRBJ2-7; 12 nucleotides line up with TRBD2. This CDR3 comprises 14 residues. Germline V gives CDR1 SNHLY, CDR2 FYNNEI. The V segment lost 10 bases and the J segment 2 bases; nucleotides outside the gene matches: 6. CDR3 coding DNA: TGTGCCACCCAGACTAGCGGGGGAACCTACGAGCAGTACTTC. Encoded protein: CATQTSGGTYEQYF.

The V and J genes are TRBV11-1 and TRBJ1-1; no firm D call. This CDR3 has 13 amino acids. V was cut by 5 bases and J by 0 bases, with 7 bases left in between. The germline V gene has CDR1 SGHAT and CDR2 FQDESV (reference sequence). CDR3 nucleotides: TGTGCCAGCAGCCGATCCATGAACACTGAAGCTTTCTTT. This translates into CASSRSMNTEAFF.

The V gene is TRBV5-5, the J gene TRBJ1-3, with a weak D call TRBD1 (5 bases). Trimming removed 4 bases from V and 3 bases from J, with 11 bases in between. CDR1 is SGHKS, CDR2 YYEKEE, per germline (reference sequence). CDR3 length: 14 amino acids. The CDR3 sequence is CASSLGTLGNTIYF. CDR3 nucleotide sequence: TGTGCCAGCAGCCTAGGGACTCTTGGAAACACCATATATTTT. Full variable domain (outside the CDR3, taken from reference TRBV5-5 and TRBJ1-3): DAGVTQSPTHLIKTRGQQVTLRCSPISGHKSVSWYQQVLGQGPQFIFQYYEKEERGRGNFPDRFSARQFPNYSSELNVNALLLGDSALYLCASSLGTLGNTIYFGEGSWLTVV.

The chain carries TRBV6-5 and TRBJ2-5; no firm D call. The CDR3 length is 13 residues. Trimming stripped 6 bases from V and 1 base from J, with 9 bases between. Germline assignment: CDR1 MNHEY and CDR2 SVGAGI. The CDR3 nucleotides read TGTGCCAGCAGCTCGCTAGGCCAAGAGACCCAGTACTTC. Translated, it gives CASSSLGQETQYF.

The chain employs TRBV15 and TRBJ1-2; D is unclear. The germline V and J ends were trimmed by 4 bases and 8 bases, with 17 bases remaining between them. The CDR3 runs 14 residues. The germline V gene has CDR1 LNHNV and CDR2 YYDKDF (reference sequence). The DNA of the CDR3 is TGTGCCACCAGCAAGGAAGGTGGGGATAGCGGCTACACCTTC. This gives the protein CATSKEGGDSGYTF.

The chain employs TRBV6-1 and TRBJ2-7; the match to TRBD1 covers 8 bases. The CDR3 has 12 amino acids. CDR1 is MNHNS and CDR2 is SASEGT in the germline V gene. CDR3 nucleotides: TGTGCGGGGGGACAGGCAATCTACGAGCAGTACTTC. Translating it yields CAGGQAIYEQYF.

The chain is built from TRBV6-5 and TRBJ1-5; no reliable D call. V lost 5 bases to trimming and J lost 4 bases, with 9 bases between them. Germline CDR1 and CDR2: MNHEY and SVGAGI. The CDR3 is made up of 13 amino acids. CDR3 sequence (DNA): TGTGCCAGCAGTGGAACAGCTAATCAGCCCCAGCATTTT. It codes for CASSGTANQPQHF.

This clone was counted once. The chain employs TRBV7-6 and TRBJ1-6; D not resolved. The CDR3 runs 14 residues. CDR1 is SGHVS, CDR2 FNYEAQ, per germline. Trimming pared 3 bases from V and 6 bases from J, leaving 9 bases between. CDR3 in DNA: TGTGCCAGCAGCTTGGGAGGGAGTAATTCACCCCTCCACTTT. It codes for CASSLGGSNSPLHF.

This clone was observed a few times. V is TRBV28 and J is TRBJ1-5, with TRBD1 identical over 9 bases. Germline V CDR1 and CDR2: MDHEN, SYDVKM. CDR3 size: 14 residues. The trim removed 8 bases at V and 7 bases at J, leaving 9 bases unmatched. For the CDR3, the DNA is TGTGCCAGCGCCAAAGGGGGACAGGGCCAGCCCCAGCATTTT. As protein: CASAKGGQGQPQHF.

With respect to this clone: Other nucleotide sequences in the sample specify the same CDR3. The chain uses TRBV4-3 and TRBJ2-2; a weak D match, TRBD2 (5 bases). The CDR3 extends over 14 amino acids. Germline CDR1 reads LGHNA; CDR2 reads YSLEER. Trimming removed 1 base from V and 5 bases from J, with 8 bases in between. The CDR3 is CASSQVGGTGELFF. CDR3 nucleotides: TGCGCCAGCAGCCAAGTGGGCGGGACCGGGGAGCTGTTTTTT.

This chain links TRBV10-3 with TRBJ1-2; perhaps TRBD1 as D (6 bases). CDR1 and CDR2 (germline): ENHRY, SYGVKD. V lost 5 bases to trimming and J lost 2 bases, with 9 bases between them. This CDR3 has 13 amino acids. In DNA form, the CDR3 reads TGTGCCATCAGTCGGGACAACAACTATGGCTACACCTTC. Amino acid sequence: CAISRDNNYGYTF.

The V gene is TRBV28, the J gene TRBJ2-7, with a tentative D call TRBD2 (5 bases). The V gene lost 5 bases and the J gene lost 3 bases, with 20 bases spanning the gap. The CDR3 loop spans 16 amino acids. Germline CDR1 MDHEN, CDR2 SYDVKM. This CDR3 reads CASSPSGSLTSYEQYF. CDR3 bases: TGTGCCAGCAGTCCGTCGGGGTCCTTAACTAGCTACGAGCAGTACTTC.

The chain uses TRBV7-2 and TRBJ2-3; tentative D call: TRBD1 (5 bases). The length of the CDR3 is 14 residues. Between the trimmed V and J ends, which lost 4 bases and 6 bases, there was a span of 14 bases. CDR1 and CDR2 (germline): SGHTA, FQGNSA. Here the CDR3 DNA reads TGTGCCAGCAGCTCATCTTTGGGGCTGGATACGCAGTATTTT. Its translation is CASSSSLGLDTQYF.

The chain recombines TRBV5-4 with TRBJ1-1; 8 nucleotides match TRBD1. The CDR3 totals 14 residues. The V gene's germline CDR1 is SGHNT and CDR2 YYREEE (reference sequence). V lost 4 bases, J lost 7 bases, and 9 bases stayed unmatched. The CDR3 DNA reads as TGTGCCAGCAGCCCCGGACAGGGTCAGGGTGAAGCTTTCTTT. Residues: CASSPGQGQGEAFF.

The V gene is TRBV7-9, the J gene TRBJ1-6; D not certain. Germline V lookup: CDR1 SEHNR, CDR2 FQNEAQ (reference sequence). The CDR3 is 14 amino acids. V was cut by 5 bases and J by 10 bases, with 15 bases left in between. The CDR3 region is CASSPLLLGSPLHF. The CDR3 DNA sequence: TGTGCCAGCAGCCCCCTCCTCCTTGGGTCACCCCTCCACTTT.

The CDR3 is CASSLRGTGSSSYNEQFF. CDR3 DNA sequence: TGTGCCAGCAGTTTAAGGGGGACAGGTAGTAGCTCCTACAATGAGCAGTTCTTC. The V and J genes are TRBV28 and TRBJ2-1, with 8 positions matching TRBD1. Per the germline V gene, CDR1 is MDHEN and CDR2 is SYDVKM. The CDR3 extends over 18 amino acids. With 2 bases clipped from V and 0 bases from J, the junction kept 9 bases outside the gene matches.

This rearrangement joins TRBV15 to TRBJ1-4, with D perhaps matching TRBD1 (5 bases). This CDR3 region has 15 residues. Germline V gives CDR1 LNHNV, CDR2 YYDKDF (reference sequence). V was trimmed by 1 base and J by 2 bases, leaving 8 bases between them. CDR3 region: CATSRVQGTNEKLFF. Written as DNA, the CDR3 is TGTGCCACCAGCAGAGTGCAGGGCACTAATGAAAAACTGTTTTTT.

The chain carries TRBV6-1 and TRBJ1-2, with a possible D match to TRBD1 (6 bases). Germline assignment: CDR1 MNHNS and CDR2 SASEGT. CDR3 length: 13 residues. V dropped 2 bases and J dropped 7 bases, with 11 bases sitting between them. In nucleotides, the CDR3 is TGTGCCAGCAGTGAACCAGGGGAGATTGGCTACACCTTC. Residues: CASSEPGEIGYTF.

This chain joins TRBV19 and TRBJ1-5; unclear D gene. V dropped 6 bases and J dropped 0 bases, with 18 bases sitting between them. Germline CDR1 LNHDA, CDR2 SQIVND (reference sequence). This CDR3 is 17 amino acids long. The CDR3 DNA follows: TGTGCCAGTAGCACCCTCTCCCCCCGGGATAGCAATCAGCCCCAGCATTTT. Its translation is CASSTLSPRDSNQPQHF.

The chain joins TRBV7-3 to TRBJ2-5; 7 nucleotides line up with TRBD1. The CDR3 is 15 residues long. From germline, CDR1 is SGHTA and CDR2 FQGTGA. The junction had 10 bases not matched to a gene; V was cut back by 5 bases and J by 4 bases. CDR3 sequence: CASSKTGERGETQYF. DNA for the CDR3: TGTGCCAGCAGCAAAACAGGGGAACGGGGAGAGACCCAGTACTTC.

The V gene is TRBV5-1, the J gene TRBJ2-6; D not certain. The CDR3 has 14 amino acids. Trimming cost V 5 bases and J 0 bases, with 6 bases left between them. Germline values: CDR1 SGHRS, CDR2 YFSETQ. The CDR3 DNA is TGCGCCAGCAGGCGGAGCTCTGGGGCCAACGTCCTGACTTTC. It translates to CASRRSSGANVLTF.

This chain joins TRBV5-4 and TRBJ2-3, with TRBD2 identical over 7 bases. V shed 4 bases, J shed 5 bases, and the junction held 22 bases outside the gene matches. The V gene's germline CDR1 is SGHNT and CDR2 YYREEE (reference sequence). This CDR3 is built from 19 residues. The DNA of the CDR3 is TGTGCCAGCAGCCCCGGAGGGCTAGCGGCTCTTCCCTCACAAGATACGCAGTATTTT. It translates to CASSPGGLAALPSQDTQYF.

The rearrangement links TRBV11-2 to TRBJ2-3; TRBD2 agrees at 11 bases. With 4 bases clipped from V and 0 bases from J, the junction kept 9 bases outside the gene matches. The germline CDR1 and CDR2 sequences are SGHAT and FQNNGV. This CDR3 is 18 amino acids long. CDR3 DNA: TGTGCCAGCAGCTCGAAGGGGGGACTAGCGGCTAGCACAGATACGCAGTATTTT. This gives the protein CASSSKGGLAASTDTQYF.

The chain carries TRBV6-5 and TRBJ2-7; no clear D gene. CDR1 and CDR2 (germline): MNHEY, SVGAGI. The V end lost 2 bases, the J end lost 0 bases, and 8 bases lay between the germline ends. The CDR3 sequence is 14 residues long. The CDR3 nucleotides are TGTGCCAGCAGTTACGGTTTGGGCTCCTACGAGCAGTACTTC. Encoded protein: CASSYGLGSYEQYF.

CDR3: CASSLGRGGETQYF. Written as DNA, the CDR3 is TGTGCCAGCAGCTTAGGTAGGGGAGGAGAGACCCAGTACTTC. The chain employs TRBV11-2 and TRBJ2-5; D perhaps matches TRBD2 (6 bases). Germline V gives CDR1 SGHAT, CDR2 FQNNGV. V lost 1 base, J lost 4 bases, and 10 bases lay in between. This CDR3 comprises 14 residues.

J is TRBJ1-3 and V is TRBV30, with D possibly being TRBD1 (5 bases). The CDR3 is 16 amino acids. V was cut by 2 bases and J by 0 bases, with 14 bases left in between. CDR1 is GTSNPN and CDR2 is SVGIG in the germline V gene (reference sequence). The CDR3 nucleotides read TGTGCCTGGAGTAAGGGACGGCCGCTCTCTGGAAACACCATATATTTT. Protein: CAWSKGRPLSGNTIYF.

The chain carries TRBV28 and TRBJ1-5; TRBD1 might be the D (5 bases). The CDR3 has 13 residues. V was trimmed by 6 bases and J by 3 bases, leaving 9 bases between them. Germline loops: CDR1 MDHEN, CDR2 SYDVKM. The CDR3, as DNA: TGTGCCAGCAGGAGACAGTCCAATCAGCCCCAGCATTTT. It yields the protein CASRRQSNQPQHF.